This TCR beta chain was identified in a study of shared clonotypes between healthy human individuals. General study findings and limits: Sequencing of the sorted subsets was shown by rarefaction to be incomplete despite large depth. Apart from blood, nothing was sampled; tissue repertoires likely differ.

V was clipped by 6 bases and J by 1 base; unmatched bases: 9. CDR3 length: 18 residues. The germline V gene has CDR1 ENHRY and CDR2 SYGVKD. The authors split each subset's genomic DNA evenly across several immunoSEQ plates. Generated by immunoSEQ multiplex PCR, the TCRdb table keeps only in-frame clones and is missing some. This table holds hundreds of thousands of clones, 80% to 90% found once. In regard to this clone: As yet, its antigen is unknown.

This receptor was taken from a man younger than 35 in good health. The chain is built from TRBV10-3 and TRBJ2-3; 14 positions match TRBD2. Sequencing input: memory CD8+ T cells sorted from blood. Indicated subset: CD45RO+ cells pooled with CCR7-negative TemRA cells. CDR3 coding DNA: TGTGCCATCAGCCCCAGACTAGCGGGGGGGCCCGGCACAGATACGCAGTATTTT. Its translation is CAISPRLAGGPGTDTQYF.